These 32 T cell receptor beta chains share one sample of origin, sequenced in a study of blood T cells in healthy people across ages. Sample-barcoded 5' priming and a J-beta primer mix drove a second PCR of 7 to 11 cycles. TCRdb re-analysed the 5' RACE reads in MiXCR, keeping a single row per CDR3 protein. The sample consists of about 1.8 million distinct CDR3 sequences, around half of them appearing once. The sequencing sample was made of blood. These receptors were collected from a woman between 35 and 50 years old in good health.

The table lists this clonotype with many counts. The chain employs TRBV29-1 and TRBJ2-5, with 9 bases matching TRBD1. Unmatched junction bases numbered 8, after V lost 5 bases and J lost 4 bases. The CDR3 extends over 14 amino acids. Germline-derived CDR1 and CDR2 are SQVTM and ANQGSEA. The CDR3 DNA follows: TGCAGCGTTCGGGACAGGGCCCTTGGAGAGACCCAGTACTTC. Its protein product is CSVRDRALGETQYF.

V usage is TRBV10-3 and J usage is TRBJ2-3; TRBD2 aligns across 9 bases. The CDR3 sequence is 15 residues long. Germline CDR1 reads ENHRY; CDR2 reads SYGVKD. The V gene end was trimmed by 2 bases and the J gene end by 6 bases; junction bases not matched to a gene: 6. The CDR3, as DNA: TGTGCCATCAGTGAGGGGCTAGCGGGGTCGGATACGCAGTATTTT. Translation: CAISEGLAGSDTQYF.

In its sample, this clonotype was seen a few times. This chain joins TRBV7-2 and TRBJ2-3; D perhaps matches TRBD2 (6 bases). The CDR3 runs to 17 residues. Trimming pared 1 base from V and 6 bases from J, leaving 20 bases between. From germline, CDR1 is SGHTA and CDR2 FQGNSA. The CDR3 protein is CASSLEVAEYLGDTQYF. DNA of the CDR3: TGTGCCAGCAGCTTAGAAGTAGCGGAGTATTTGGGGGATACGCAGTATTTT.

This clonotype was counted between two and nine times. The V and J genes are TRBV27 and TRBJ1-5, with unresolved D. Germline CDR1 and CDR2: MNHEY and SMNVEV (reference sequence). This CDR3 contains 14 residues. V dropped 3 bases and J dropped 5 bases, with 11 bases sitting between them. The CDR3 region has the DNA TGTGCCAGCAGTTTGGGCGGAGTGGATCAGCCCCAGCATTTT. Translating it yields CASSLGGVDQPQHF.

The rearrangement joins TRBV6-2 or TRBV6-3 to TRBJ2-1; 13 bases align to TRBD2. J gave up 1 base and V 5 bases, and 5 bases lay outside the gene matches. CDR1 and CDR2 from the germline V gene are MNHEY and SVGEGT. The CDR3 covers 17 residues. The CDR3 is CASSETSGGTSYNEQFF. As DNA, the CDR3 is TGTGCCAGCAGTGAGACTAGCGGGGGGACTTCCTACAATGAGCAGTTCTTC.

This CDR3 reads CSARTSGGGIQETQYF. CDR3 DNA sequence: TGCAGTGCTAGGACTAGCGGGGGGGGAATTCAAGAGACCCAGTACTTC. The chain carries TRBV20-1 and TRBJ2-5, with 14 bases lining up with TRBD2. CDR3 size: 16 residues. Germline CDR1 and CDR2: DFQATT and SNEGSKA (reference sequence). The V gene end was trimmed by 3 bases and the J gene end by 2 bases; junction bases not matched to a gene: 5.

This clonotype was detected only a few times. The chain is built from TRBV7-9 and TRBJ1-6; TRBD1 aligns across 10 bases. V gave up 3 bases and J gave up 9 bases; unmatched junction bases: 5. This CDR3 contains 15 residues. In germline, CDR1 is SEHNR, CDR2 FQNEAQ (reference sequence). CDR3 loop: CASSFGGDRGSPLHF. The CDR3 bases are TGTGCCAGCAGCTTCGGTGGGGACAGGGGTTCACCCCTCCACTTT.

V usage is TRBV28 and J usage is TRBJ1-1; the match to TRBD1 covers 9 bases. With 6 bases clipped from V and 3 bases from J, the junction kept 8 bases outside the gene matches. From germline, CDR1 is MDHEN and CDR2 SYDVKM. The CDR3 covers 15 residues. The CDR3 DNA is TGTGCCAGCAGGGTCCAACAGGGGGCGGACACTGAAGCTTTCTTT. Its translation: CASRVQQGADTEAFF.

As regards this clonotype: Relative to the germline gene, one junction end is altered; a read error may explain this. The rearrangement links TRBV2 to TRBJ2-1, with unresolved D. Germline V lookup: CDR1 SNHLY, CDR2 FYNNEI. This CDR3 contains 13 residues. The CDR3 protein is CAGSGERYNEQFF. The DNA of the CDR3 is TGTGCCGGCAGTGGAGAAAGATACAATGAGCAGTTCTTC.

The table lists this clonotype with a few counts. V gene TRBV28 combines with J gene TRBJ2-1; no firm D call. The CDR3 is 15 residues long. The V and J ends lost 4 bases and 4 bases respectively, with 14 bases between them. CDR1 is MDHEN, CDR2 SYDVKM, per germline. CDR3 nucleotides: TGTGCCAGCAGTTCAAGGACGGGCCGATACAATGAGCAGTTCTTC. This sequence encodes CASSSRTGRYNEQFF.

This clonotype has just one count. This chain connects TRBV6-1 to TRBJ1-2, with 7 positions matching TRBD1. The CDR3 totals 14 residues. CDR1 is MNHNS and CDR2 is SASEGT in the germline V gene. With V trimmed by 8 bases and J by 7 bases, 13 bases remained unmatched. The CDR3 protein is CASEVSTGVAGYTF. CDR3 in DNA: TGTGCCAGCGAAGTTTCCACAGGGGTAGCTGGCTACACCTTC.

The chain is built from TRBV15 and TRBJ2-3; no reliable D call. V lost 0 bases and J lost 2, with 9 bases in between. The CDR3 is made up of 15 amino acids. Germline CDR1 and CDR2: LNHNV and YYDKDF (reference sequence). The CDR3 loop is CATSRDNYTTDTQYF. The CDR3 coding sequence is TGTGCCACCAGCAGAGATAATTATACCACAGATACGCAGTATTTT.

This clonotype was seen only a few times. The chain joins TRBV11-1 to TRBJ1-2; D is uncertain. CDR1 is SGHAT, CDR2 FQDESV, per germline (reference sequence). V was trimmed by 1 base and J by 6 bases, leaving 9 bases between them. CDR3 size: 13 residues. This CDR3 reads CASSLVGVDGYTF. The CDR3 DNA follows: TGTGCCAGCAGCTTAGTCGGGGTGGATGGCTACACCTTC.

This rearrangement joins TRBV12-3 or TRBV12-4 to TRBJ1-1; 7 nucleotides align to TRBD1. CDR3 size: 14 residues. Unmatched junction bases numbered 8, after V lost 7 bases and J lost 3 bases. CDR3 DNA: TGTGCCAGCACCGAGACAGGGAGGTACACTGAAGCTTTCTTT. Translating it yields CASTETGRYTEAFF.

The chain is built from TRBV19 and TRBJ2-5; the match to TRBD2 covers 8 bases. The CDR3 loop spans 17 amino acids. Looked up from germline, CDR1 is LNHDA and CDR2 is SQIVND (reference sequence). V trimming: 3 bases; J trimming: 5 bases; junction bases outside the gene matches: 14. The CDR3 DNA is TGTGCCAGTAGTATGTCAGCGGGGGCGTCGATGGGGGAGACCCAGTACTTC. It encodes CASSMSAGASMGETQYF.

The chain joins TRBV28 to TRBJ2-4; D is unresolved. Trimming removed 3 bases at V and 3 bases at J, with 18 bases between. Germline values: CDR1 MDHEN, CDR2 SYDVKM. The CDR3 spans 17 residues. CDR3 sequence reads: CASSLGQTLSGKNIQYF. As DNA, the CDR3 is TGTGCCAGCAGTTTGGGTCAGACCTTATCAGGCAAAAACATTCAGTACTTC. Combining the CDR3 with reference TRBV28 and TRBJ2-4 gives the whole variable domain DVKVTQSSRYLVKRTGEKVFLECVQDMDHENMFWYRQDPGLGLRLIYFSYDVKMKEKGDIPEGYSVSREKKERFSLILESASTNQTSMYLCASSLGQTLSGKNIQYFGAGTRLSVL.

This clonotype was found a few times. The CDR3 DNA is TGTGCCAGCAGTTTAGTGCGGAGTAATTCACCCCTCCACTTT. Protein sequence: CASSLVRSNSPLHF. The chain links TRBV27 to TRBJ1-6; D call uncertain. The germline V gene has CDR1 MNHEY and CDR2 SMNVEV (reference sequence). Deletions cut 2 bases from V and 6 bases from J, with 8 bases between. The CDR3 is 14 residues long.

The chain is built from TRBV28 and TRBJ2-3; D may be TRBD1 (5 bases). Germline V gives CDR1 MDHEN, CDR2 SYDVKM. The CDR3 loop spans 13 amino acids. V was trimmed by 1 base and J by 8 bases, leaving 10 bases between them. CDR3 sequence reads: CASSLSGLGTQYF. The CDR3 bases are TGTGCCAGCAGTTTATCAGGGTTAGGTACGCAGTATTTT.

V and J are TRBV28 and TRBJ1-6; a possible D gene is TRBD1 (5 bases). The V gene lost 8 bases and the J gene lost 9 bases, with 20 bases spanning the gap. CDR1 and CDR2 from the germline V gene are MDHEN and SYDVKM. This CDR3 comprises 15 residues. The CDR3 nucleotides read TGTGCCAGCCGTCGTCAGGGACCAGGAGGTTCACCCCTCCACTTT. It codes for CASRRQGPGGSPLHF.

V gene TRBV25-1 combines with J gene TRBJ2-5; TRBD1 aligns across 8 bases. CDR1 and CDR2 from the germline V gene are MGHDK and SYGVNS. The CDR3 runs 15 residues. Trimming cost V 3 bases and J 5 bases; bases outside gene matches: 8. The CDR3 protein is CASSDPPGGWETQYF. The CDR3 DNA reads TGTGCCAGCAGTGACCCGCCAGGGGGCTGGGAGACCCAGTACTTC.

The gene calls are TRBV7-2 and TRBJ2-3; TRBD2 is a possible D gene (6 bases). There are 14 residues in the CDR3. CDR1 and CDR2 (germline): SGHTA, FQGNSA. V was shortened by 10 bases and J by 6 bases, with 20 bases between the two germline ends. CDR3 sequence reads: CATSAGPRPDTQYF. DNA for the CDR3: TGTGCCACCTCGGCGGGACCTAGGCCCGATACGCAGTATTTT.

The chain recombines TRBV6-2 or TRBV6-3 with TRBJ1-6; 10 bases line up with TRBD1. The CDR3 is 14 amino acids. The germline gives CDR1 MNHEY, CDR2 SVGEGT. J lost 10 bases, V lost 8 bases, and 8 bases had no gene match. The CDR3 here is CASFETGGGSPLHF. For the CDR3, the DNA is TGTGCCAGCTTCGAGACAGGGGGCGGCTCACCCCTCCACTTT.

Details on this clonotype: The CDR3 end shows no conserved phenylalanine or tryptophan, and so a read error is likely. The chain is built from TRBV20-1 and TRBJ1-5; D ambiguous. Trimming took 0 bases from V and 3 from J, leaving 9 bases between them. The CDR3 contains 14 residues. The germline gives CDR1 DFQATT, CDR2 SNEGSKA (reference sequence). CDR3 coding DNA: TGCAGTGCTAGAGAGCCGGGATTCAATCAGCCCCAGCATCTT. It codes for CSAREPGFNQPQHL.

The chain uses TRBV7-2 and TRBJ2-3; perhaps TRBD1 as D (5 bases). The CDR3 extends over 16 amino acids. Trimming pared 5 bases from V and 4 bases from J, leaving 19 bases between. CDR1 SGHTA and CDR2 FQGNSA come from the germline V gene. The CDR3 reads CASSQGAWFGADTQYF. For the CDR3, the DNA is TGTGCCAGCAGCCAGGGTGCGTGGTTTGGGGCAGATACGCAGTATTTT.

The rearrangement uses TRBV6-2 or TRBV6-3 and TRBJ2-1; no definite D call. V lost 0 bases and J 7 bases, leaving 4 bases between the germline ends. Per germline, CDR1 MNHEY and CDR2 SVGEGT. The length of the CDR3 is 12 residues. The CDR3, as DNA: TGTGCCAGCAGTTACTCCCAAAATGAGCAGTTCTTC. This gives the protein CASSYSQNEQFF.

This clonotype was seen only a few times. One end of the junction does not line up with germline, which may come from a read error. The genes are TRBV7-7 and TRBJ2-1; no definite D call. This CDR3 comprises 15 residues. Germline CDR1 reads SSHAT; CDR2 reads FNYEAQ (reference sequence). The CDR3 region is CASSSGSLPYNEQFF. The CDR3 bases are TGTGCTAGCAGCTCGGGTTCGCTTCCCTACAATGAGCAGTTCTTC.

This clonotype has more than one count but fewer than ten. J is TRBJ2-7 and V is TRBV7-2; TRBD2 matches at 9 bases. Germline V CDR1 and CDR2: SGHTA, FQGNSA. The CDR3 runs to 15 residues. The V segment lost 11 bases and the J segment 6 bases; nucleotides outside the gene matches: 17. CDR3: CASSPRAGGRGEQYF. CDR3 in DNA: TGTGCCTCTTCCCCAAGGGCGGGGGGGCGAGGCGAGCAGTACTTC.

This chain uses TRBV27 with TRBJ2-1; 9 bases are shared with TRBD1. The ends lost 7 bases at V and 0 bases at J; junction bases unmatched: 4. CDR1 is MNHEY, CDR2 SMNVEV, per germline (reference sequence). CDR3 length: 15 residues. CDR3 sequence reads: CASTKTGGSYNEQFF. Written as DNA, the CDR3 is TGTGCCAGCACCAAGACAGGGGGCTCCTACAATGAGCAGTTCTTC.

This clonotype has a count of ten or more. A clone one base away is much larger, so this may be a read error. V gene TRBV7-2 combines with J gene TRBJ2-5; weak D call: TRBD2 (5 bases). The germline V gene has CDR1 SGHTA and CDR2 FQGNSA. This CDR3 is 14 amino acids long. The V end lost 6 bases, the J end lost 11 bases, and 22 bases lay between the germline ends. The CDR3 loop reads CASSSGLAYNEQYF. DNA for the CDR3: TGTGCCAGCAGTTCCGGACTCGCCTACAATGAGCAGTACTTC.

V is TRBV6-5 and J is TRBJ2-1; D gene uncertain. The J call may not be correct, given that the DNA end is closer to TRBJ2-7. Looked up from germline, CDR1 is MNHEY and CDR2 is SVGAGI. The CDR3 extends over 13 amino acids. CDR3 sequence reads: CASSYRASNEQYF. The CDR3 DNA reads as TGTGCCAGCAGTTACCGTGCCTCCAATGAGCAGTACTTC.

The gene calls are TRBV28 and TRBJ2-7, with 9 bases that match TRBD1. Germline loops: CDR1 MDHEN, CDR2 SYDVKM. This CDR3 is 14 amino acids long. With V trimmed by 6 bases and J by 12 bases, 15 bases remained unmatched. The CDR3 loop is CASSGDRVTETLYF. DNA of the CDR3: TGTGCCAGCAGCGGGGACAGGGTAACAGAGACCCTGTACTTC.

CDR3 in amino acids: CATRGADEKLFF. The DNA for the CDR3 is TGTGCCACCCGGGGGGCGGATGAAAAACTGTTTTTT. The chain links TRBV27 to TRBJ1-4; possible D gene TRBD1, 6 bases. V was pared by 10 bases and J by 6 bases, with 12 bases between. There are 12 residues in the CDR3. Germline CDR1 reads MNHEY; CDR2 reads SMNVEV (reference sequence). The full variable domain, in which reference TRBV27 and TRBJ1-4 provide the parts outside the CDR3, is EAQVTQNPRYLITVTGKKLTVTCSQNMNHEYMSWYRQDPGLGLRQIYYSMNVEVTDKGDVPEGYKVSRKEKRNFPLILESPSPNQTSLYFCATRGADEKLFFGSGTQLSVL.